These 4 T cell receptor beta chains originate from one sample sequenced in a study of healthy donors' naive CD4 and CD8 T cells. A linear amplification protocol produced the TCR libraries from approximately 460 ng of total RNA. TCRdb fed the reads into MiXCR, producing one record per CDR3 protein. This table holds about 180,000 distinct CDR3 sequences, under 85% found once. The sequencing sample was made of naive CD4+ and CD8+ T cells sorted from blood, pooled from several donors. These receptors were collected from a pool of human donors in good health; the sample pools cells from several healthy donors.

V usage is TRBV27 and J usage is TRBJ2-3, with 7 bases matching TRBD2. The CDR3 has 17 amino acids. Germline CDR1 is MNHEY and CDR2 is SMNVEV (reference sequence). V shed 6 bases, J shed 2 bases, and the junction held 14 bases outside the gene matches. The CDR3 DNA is TGTGCCAGCAGGAGAACCTATAGCGGGTCCTACACAGATACGCAGTATTTT. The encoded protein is CASRRTYSGSYTDTQYF.

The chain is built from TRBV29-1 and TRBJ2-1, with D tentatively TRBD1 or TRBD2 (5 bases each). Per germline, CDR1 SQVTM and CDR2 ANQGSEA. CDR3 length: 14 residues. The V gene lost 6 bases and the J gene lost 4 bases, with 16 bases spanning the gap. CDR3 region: CSVLVGESYNEQFF. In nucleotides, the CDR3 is TGCAGCGTCCTAGTGGGGGAGTCTTACAATGAGCAGTTCTTC.

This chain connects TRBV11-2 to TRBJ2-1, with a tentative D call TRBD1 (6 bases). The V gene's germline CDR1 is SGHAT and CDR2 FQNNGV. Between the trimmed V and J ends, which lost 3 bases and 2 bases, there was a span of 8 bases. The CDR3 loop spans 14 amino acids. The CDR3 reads CASSLTGTYNEQFF. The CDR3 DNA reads TGTGCCAGCAGCTTGACAGGTACCTACAATGAGCAGTTCTTC.

For the CDR3, the DNA is TGCAGCGTTGAAGGACAGGGGGCAAATGAGCAGTTCTTC. This encodes CSVEGQGANEQFF. The genes are TRBV29-1 and TRBJ2-1; TRBD1 matches at 10 bases. The CDR3 totals 13 residues. J was trimmed by 7 bases and V by 1 base; bases with no gene match: 1. CDR1 is SQVTM, CDR2 ANQGSEA, per germline.